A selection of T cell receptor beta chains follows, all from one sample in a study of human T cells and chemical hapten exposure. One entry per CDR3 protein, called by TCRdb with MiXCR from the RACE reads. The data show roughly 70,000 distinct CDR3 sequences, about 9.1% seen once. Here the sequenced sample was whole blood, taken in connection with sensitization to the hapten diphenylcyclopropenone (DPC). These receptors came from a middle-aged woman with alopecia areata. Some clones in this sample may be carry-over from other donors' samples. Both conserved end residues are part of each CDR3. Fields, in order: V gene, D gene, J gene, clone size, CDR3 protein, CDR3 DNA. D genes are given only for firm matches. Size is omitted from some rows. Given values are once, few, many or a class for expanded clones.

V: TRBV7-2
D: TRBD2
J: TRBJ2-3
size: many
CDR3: CASSSLAGRQYF
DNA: TGTGCCAGCAGCTCCCTAGCGGGGCGGCAGTATTTT

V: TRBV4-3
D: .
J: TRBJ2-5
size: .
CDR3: CASSQDLLRETQYF
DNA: TGCGCCAGCAGCCAAGATCTATTGCGGGAGACCCAGTACTTC

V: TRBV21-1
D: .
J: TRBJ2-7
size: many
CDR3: CATLRGPLYNFYEQYF
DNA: TGTGCCACCCTTAGGGGGCCTCTCTACAATTTCTACGAGCAGTACTTC

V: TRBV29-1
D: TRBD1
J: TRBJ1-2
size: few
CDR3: CSVSRDRVYGYTF
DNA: TGCAGCGTTAGCCGGGACAGGGTTTACGGCTACACCTTC

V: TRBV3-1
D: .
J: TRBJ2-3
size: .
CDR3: CASSQATGPKQYF
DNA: TGTGCCAGCAGCCAAGCCACCGGGCCCAAGCAGTATTTT

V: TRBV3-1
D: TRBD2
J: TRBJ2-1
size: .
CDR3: CASSRTSIEQFF
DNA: TGTGCCAGCTCGCGGACTAGTATTGAGCAGTTCTTC

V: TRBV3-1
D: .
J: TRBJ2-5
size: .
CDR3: CASSQEPLETQYF
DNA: TGTGCCAGCAGCCAAGAACCGCTAGAGACCCAGTACTTC

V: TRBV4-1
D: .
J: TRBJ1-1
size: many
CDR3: CASSQDGRNTEAFF
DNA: TGCGCCAGCAGCCAAGATGGGAGGAACACTGAAGCTTTCTTT

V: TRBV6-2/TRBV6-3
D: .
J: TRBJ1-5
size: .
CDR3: CASRPLGTPMPPQHF
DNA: TGTGCCAGCAGGCCCCTCGGGACACCCATGCCGCCCCAGCATTTT

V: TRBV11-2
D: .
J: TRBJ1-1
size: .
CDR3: CASSLVAAADTEAFF
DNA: TGTGCCAGCAGCTTAGTGGCAGCGGCGGACACTGAAGCTTTCTTT

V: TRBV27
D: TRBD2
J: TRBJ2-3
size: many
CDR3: CASSLLSGGAEDTQYF
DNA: TGTGCCAGCAGTTTACTGAGCGGGGGGGCCGAAGATACGCAGTATTTT

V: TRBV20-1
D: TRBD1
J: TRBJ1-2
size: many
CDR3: CSASTGILYGYTF
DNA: TGCAGTGCTTCGACAGGGATCCTCTATGGCTACACCTTC

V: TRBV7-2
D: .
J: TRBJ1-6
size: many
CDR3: CASSLGRQGRENSPLHF
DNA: TGTGCCAGCAGCTTAGGGAGGCAGGGAAGGGAGAATTCACCCCTCCACTTT

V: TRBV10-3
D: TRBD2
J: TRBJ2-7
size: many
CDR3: CAISDRGGAYEQYF
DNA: TGTGCCATCAGTGACCGGGGGGGCGCCTACGAGCAGTACTTC

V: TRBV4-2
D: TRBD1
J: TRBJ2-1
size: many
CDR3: CASSQDETGGYNEQFF
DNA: TGTGCCAGCAGCCAAGATGAAACAGGGGGCTACAATGAGCAGTTCTTC

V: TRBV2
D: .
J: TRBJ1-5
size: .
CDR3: CASNRIISNQPQHF
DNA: TGTGCCAGCAATCGGATAATTAGCAATCAGCCCCAGCATTTT

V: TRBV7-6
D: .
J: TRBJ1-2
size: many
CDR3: CASSQTGSDGYTF
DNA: TGTGCCAGCAGCCAAACAGGGTCGGATGGCTACACCTTC

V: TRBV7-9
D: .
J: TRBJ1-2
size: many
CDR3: CASSQTGPLGYTF
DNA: TGTGCCAGCAGTCAGACAGGACCACTGGGCTACACCTTC

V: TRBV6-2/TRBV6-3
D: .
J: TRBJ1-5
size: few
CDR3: CASSFRAPIVGWDQPQHF
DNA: TGTGCCAGCAGTTTCCGGGCCCCGATCGTAGGGTGGGATCAGCCCCAGCATTTT

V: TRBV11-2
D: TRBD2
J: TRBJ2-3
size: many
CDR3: CASSSLRDYVTDTQYF
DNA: TGTGCCAGCAGCTCCCTCCGGGACTATGTCACAGATACGCAGTATTTT

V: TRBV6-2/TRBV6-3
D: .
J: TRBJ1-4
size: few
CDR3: CASSLDSQPTNEKLFF
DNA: TGTGCCAGCAGCCTGGACAGCCAACCAACTAATGAAAAACTGTTTTTT

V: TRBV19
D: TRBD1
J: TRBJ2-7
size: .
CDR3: CATLGQGSSYEQYF
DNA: TGTGCCACTTTGGGACAGGGGAGCTCCTACGAGCAGTACTTC

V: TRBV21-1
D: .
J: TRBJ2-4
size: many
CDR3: CASNSRQGVTELLAKNIQYF
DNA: TGTGCCAGCAACTCGCGACAGGGGGTGACCGAGCTCCTAGCCAAAAACATTCAGTACTTC

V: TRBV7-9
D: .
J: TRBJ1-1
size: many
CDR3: CASSLAMNTEAFF
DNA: TGTGCCAGCAGCTTGGCGATGAACACTGAAGCTTTCTTT

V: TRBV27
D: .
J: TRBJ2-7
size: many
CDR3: CASSSRHYTRDEQYF
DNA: TGTGCCAGCAGTTCTAGACACTACACCCGTGACGAGCAGTACTTC

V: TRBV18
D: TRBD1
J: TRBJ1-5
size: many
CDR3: CASSSRDRAESQPQHF
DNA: TGTGCCAGCTCGTCCCGGGACAGGGCCGAGAGTCAGCCCCAGCATTTT

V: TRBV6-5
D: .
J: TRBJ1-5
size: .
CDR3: CASSYSQGNQPQHF
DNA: TGTGCCAGCAGTTACTCGCAGGGGAATCAGCCCCAGCATTTT

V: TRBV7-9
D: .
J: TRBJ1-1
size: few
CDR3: CASSLWENTEAFF
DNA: TGTGCCAGCAGCTTATGGGAGAACACTGAAGCTTTCTTT

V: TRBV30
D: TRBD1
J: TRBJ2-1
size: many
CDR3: CTGAIYNEQFF
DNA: TGTACAGGGGCGATCTACAATGAGCAGTTCTTC

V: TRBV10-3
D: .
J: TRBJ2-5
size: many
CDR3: CAISEREETQYF
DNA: TGTGCCATCAGTGAGAGGGAAGAGACCCAGTACTTC

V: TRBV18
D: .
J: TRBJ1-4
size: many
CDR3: CASSPPSAAINEKLFF
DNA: TGTGCCAGCTCACCACCGTCGGCAGCTATAAATGAAAAACTGTTTTTT

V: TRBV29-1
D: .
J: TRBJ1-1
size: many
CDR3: CSTTTEGGTEAFF
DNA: TGCAGCACCACTACAGAGGGCGGCACTGAAGCTTTCTTT

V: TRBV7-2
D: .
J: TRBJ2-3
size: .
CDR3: CASSLVSSSDTQYF
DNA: TGTGCCAGCAGCTTGGTCTCTAGCTCAGATACGCAGTATTTT

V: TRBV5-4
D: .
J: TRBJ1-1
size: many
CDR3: CASSNMQGTEAFF
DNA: TGTGCCAGCAGCAATATGCAGGGGACAGAAGCTTTCTTT

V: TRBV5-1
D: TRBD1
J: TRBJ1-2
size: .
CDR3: CASSYDDRGKNYGYTF
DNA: TGCGCCAGCAGCTATGACGACAGGGGGAAAAACTATGGCTACACCTTC

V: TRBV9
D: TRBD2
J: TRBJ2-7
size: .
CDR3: CASSAGGTENYEQYF
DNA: TGTGCCAGCAGCGCGGGAGGGACGGAGAACTACGAGCAGTACTTC

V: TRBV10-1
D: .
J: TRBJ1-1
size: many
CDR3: CASSVNRVGTEAFF
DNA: TGCGCCAGCAGTGTTAACAGGGTGGGAACTGAAGCTTTCTTT

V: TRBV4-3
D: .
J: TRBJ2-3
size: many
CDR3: CAIPRAGTPFWFGTDTQYF
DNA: TGCGCCATCCCGCGGGCAGGGACCCCATTTTGGTTTGGCACAGATACGCAGTATTTT

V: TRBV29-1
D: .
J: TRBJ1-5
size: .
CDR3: CSVLPGYNQPQHF
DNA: TGCAGCGTCCTACCCGGGTACAATCAGCCCCAGCATTTT

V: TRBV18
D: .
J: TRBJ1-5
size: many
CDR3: CASSLDLGSNQPQHF
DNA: TGTGCCAGCTCCCTCGACTTAGGGAGCAATCAGCCCCAGCATTTT

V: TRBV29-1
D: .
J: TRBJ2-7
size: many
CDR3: CSAQSGRGYEQYF
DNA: TGCAGCGCCCAGTCCGGTCGGGGCTACGAGCAGTACTTC

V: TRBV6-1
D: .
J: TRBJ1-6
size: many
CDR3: CASSEFGRYSSPLHF
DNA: TGTGCCAGCAGTGAATTTGGCAGGTATTCTTCACCCCTCCACTTT

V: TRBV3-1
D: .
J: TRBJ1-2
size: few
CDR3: CASSQRQINYGYTF
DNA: TGTGCCAGCAGCCAACGACAGATTAACTATGGCTACACCTTC

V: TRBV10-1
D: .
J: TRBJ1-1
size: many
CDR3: CASSVGIHTEAFF
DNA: TGCGCCAGCAGTGTCGGCATACACACTGAAGCTTTCTTT